The 8 T cell receptor beta chains presented below share a single source sample, sequenced in a study of cytomegalovirus exposure and HLA in healthy donors. This PCR relied on a set of 60 Vbeta primers and 13 Jbeta primers. Some clones are missing from TCRdb's copy, which holds only in-frame ones; the method was immunoSEQ multiplex PCR. The data contain about 150,000 clones, 79% of them singletons. The sequencing sample was made of PBMCs. All receptors come from a human donor in good health.

This chain uses TRBV9 with TRBJ2-7, with TRBD1 matching over 8 bases. Unmatched junction bases numbered 6, after V lost 0 bases and J lost 4 bases. CDR1 is SGDLS and CDR2 is YYNGEE in the germline V gene. The CDR3 loop spans 15 amino acids. CDR3 coding DNA: TGTGCCAGCAGCGTAGCTGGACAGGGTGGTTACGAGCAGTACTTC. It encodes CASSVAGQGGYEQYF.

This chain links TRBV5-1 with TRBJ2-5; D is possibly TRBD1 (6 bases). Matching the DNA end better, TRBJ2-7 makes the J call doubtful. This CDR3 contains 14 residues. The V gene's germline CDR1 is SGHRS and CDR2 YFSETQ. The DNA of the CDR3 is TGCGCCAGCAGCTCGGACAGTAACCCCTACGAGCAGTACTTC. It yields the protein CASSSDSNPYEQYF.

J is TRBJ2-1 and V is TRBV15, with 10 bases fitting TRBD1. The germline gives CDR1 LNHNV, CDR2 YYDKDF (reference sequence). J gave up 7 bases and V 2 bases, and 5 bases lay outside the gene matches. This CDR3 is 15 amino acids long. CDR3: CATSRYPGQGNEQFF. The CDR3 nucleotides read TGTGCCACCAGCAGATACCCGGGACAGGGGAATGAGCAGTTCTTC.

The chain carries TRBV15 and TRBJ2-1; TRBD2 matches 8 bases. The CDR3 spans 14 residues. The junction had 11 bases not matched to a gene; V was cut back by 4 bases and J by 12 bases. The germline V gene has CDR1 LNHNV and CDR2 YYDKDF (reference sequence). This CDR3 reads CATSTLADQLTQFF. Here the CDR3 DNA reads TGTGCCACCAGCACACTAGCGGACCAACTAACGCAGTTCTTC.

J is TRBJ1-1 and V is TRBV7-2, with 9 bases fitting TRBD1. Germline CDR1 SGHTA, CDR2 FQGNSA. This CDR3 contains 15 residues. V was pared by 5 bases and J by 1 base, with 5 bases of the junction left unmatched. The CDR3 region is CASSLRQGGNTEAFF. The CDR3 DNA sequence: TGTGCCAGCAGCCTCCGACAGGGGGGGAACACTGAAGCTTTCTTT.

Worth noting for this clone: Because it lacks the conserved phenylalanine or tryptophan at the end, this CDR3 is likely a read error. The chain is built from TRBV5-1 and TRBJ1-1, with 7 nucleotides matching TRBD1. This CDR3 region has 17 residues. Germline trimming cut 4 bases from V and 4 bases from J; bases unmatched to any gene: 16. Germline CDR1 SGHRS, CDR2 YFSETQ. This CDR3 reads CASSLSGQQVRSTEAFL. Here the CDR3 DNA reads TGCGCCAGCAGCCTATCGGGACAGCAAGTCAGGAGCACTGAAGCTTTCCTT.

The CDR3, as DNA: TGTGCCAGCAGCCAAGAAAACAGCCGGAACACTGAAGCTTTCTTT. Protein product: CASSQENSRNTEAFF. The chain carries TRBV4-2 and TRBJ1-1; D not certain. The length of the CDR3 is 15 residues. The germline V gene encodes CDR1 LGHNA and CDR2 YNFKEQ. V was shortened by 0 bases and J by 1 base, with 9 bases between the two germline ends.

The chain has TRBV9 and TRBJ2-7, with a tentative D call TRBD1 (5 bases). V was shortened by 3 bases and J by 7 bases, with 14 bases between the two germline ends. The V gene's germline CDR1 is SGDLS and CDR2 YYNGEE. The CDR3 covers 13 residues. DNA of the CDR3: TGTGCCAGCAGCGCGCCCAACCAGGGTGAGCAGTACTTC. Amino acid sequence: CASSAPNQGEQYF.